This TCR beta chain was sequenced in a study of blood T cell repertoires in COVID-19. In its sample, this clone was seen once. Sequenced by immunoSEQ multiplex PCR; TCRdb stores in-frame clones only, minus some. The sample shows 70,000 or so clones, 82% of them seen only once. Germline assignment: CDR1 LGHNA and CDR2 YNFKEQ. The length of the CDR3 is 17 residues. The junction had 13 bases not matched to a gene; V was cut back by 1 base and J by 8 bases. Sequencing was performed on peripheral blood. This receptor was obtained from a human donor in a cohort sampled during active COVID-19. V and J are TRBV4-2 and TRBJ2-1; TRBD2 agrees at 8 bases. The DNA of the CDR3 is TGTGCCAGCAGCCAAGCCTTAGCGGGGATACTGGGGGATGAGCAGTTCTTC. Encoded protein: CASSQALAGILGDEQFF.